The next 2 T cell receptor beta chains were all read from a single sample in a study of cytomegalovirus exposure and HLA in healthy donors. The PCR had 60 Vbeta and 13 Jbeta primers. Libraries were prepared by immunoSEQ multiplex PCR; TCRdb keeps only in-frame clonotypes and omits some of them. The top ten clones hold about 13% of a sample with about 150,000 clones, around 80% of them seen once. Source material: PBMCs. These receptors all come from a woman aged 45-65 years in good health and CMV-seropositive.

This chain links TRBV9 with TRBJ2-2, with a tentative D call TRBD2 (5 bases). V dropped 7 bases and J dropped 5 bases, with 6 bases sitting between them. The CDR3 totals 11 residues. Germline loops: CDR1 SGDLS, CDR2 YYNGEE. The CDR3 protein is CASGRTGELFF. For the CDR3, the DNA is TGTGCCAGCGGGAGAACCGGGGAGCTGTTTTTT.

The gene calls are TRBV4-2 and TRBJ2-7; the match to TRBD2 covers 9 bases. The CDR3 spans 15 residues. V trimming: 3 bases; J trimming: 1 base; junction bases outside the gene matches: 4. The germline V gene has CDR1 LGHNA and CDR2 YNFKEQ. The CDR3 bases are TGTGCCAGCAGCCAGGAGCGGGGGGAATCCTACGAGCAGTACTTC. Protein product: CASSQERGESYEQYF.